The rows below give T cell receptor beta chains drawn from one sample of a study of blood T cell repertoires in COVID-19. Assay used: immunoSEQ multiplex PCR; TCRdb lists only in-frame clones, some missing. The sample includes about 170,000 clones, approximately 85% seen only once; the top ten take less than 3%. Sample: peripheral blood. Receptors originate from an elderly woman with COVID-19, enrolled during active disease. CDR3s include the opening cysteine and the closing phenylalanine or tryptophan. A D gene is named only where the DNA matches it firmly. Some rows have no size entry. The others give once, few or many, or a class for an expanded clone.

.	TRBV6-2/TRBV6-3	TRBJ2-5	TRBD2	CASSKTPWSGEETQYF	TGTGCCAGCAGTAAAACCCCCTGGAGCGGGGAGGAGACCCAGTACTTC
.	TRBV30	TRBJ2-5	TRBD2	CAWTTGLAEQETQYF	TGTGCCTGGACCACGGGACTAGCGGAGCAAGAGACCCAGTACTTC
.	TRBV21-1	TRBJ2-1	.	CASSKARCPGSYNEQFF	TGTGCCAGCAGCAAAGCGCGCTGTCCTGGCTCCTACAATGAGCAGTTCTTC
.	TRBV6-1	TRBJ2-4	.	CASSEGQTKFWAKNIQYF	TGTGCCAGCAGTGAAGGACAGACCAAGTTTTGGGCCAAAAACATTCAGTACTTC
.	TRBV2	TRBJ2-1	.	CASSERGIGPEQFF	TGTGCCAGCAGTGAACGCGGGATCGGGCCCGAGCAGTTCTTC
.	TRBV19	TRBJ1-4	TRBD1	CASMIKGAGEKLFF	TGTGCCAGTATGATTAAGGGGGCAGGGGAAAAACTGTTTTTT
.	TRBV30	TRBJ1-6	.	CAWSVSLVDSPLHF	TGTGCCTGGAGTGTAAGCCTCGTGGATTCACCCCTCCACTTT
.	TRBV4-1	TRBJ1-5	.	CASSRQDPLTGRGGQPQHF	TGCGCCAGCAGTCGCCAAGATCCCCTTACAGGGAGGGGTGGGCAGCCCCAGCATTTT
.	TRBV24-1	TRBJ2-5	.	CATQKEGSEGTQYF	TGTGCCACCCAGAAGGAGGGAAGCGAGGGGACCCAGTACTTC
.	TRBV30	TRBJ2-3	.	CAWRWRGSTDTQYF	TGTGCCTGGAGATGGCGGGGAAGCACAGATACGCAGTATTTT
.	TRBV27	TRBJ2-7	.	CASSRVGAGNSYEQYF	TGTGCCAGCAGTAGGGTAGGGGCGGGAAACTCCTACGAGCAGTACTTC
.	TRBV28	TRBJ2-7	TRBD2	CASSPGGTSGAYEQYF	TGTGCCAGCAGCCCTGGAGGGACTAGCGGGGCCTACGAGCAGTACTTC
.	TRBV18	TRBJ2-7	.	CASSPTGQYEQYF	TGTGCCAGCTCACCGACAGGACAGTACGAGCAGTACTTC
once	TRBV9	TRBJ2-2	.	CAVAGLNTGELFF	TGTGCAGTAGCAGGGTTAAACACCGGGGAGCTGTTTTTT
.	TRBV7-9	TRBJ2-2	TRBD2	CASSQKLAANTGELFF	TGTGCCAGCAGCCAAAAACTAGCGGCGAACACCGGGGAGCTGTTTTTT
once	TRBV7-2	TRBJ2-2	TRBD2	CASSLTSGGDTGELFF	TGTGCCAGCAGCTTAACAAGCGGGGGGGACACCGGGGAGCTGTTTTTT
once	TRBV5-1	TRBJ2-5	.	CASSLGLLRGEETQYF	TGCGCCAGCAGCTTGGGTTTGTTGCGCGGGGAGGAGACCCAGTACTTC
.	TRBV30	TRBJ1-5	TRBD1	CAWSASDRYSNQPQHF	TGTGCCTGGAGTGCCTCGGACAGGTATAGCAATCAGCCCCAGCATTTT
.	TRBV5-6	TRBJ1-4	.	CASSDGRANEKLFF	TGTGCCAGCAGCGATGGCAGGGCTAATGAAAAACTGTTTTTT
.	TRBV3-1/TRBV3-2	TRBJ2-7	.	CASTPGTGRGGYEQYF	TGTGCCAGCACCCCCGGAACGGGCAGGGGAGGGTACGAGCAGTACTTC
once	TRBV11-2	TRBJ1-1	.	CASSFAVNTEAFF	TGTGCCAGCAGCTTTGCAGTGAACACTGAAGCTTTCTTT
.	TRBV18	TRBJ2-1	.	CASSPGTYNEQFF	TGTGCCAGCTCACCTGGGACATATAATGAGCAGTTCTTC
.	TRBV10-3	TRBJ2-1	TRBD2	CAISVAGGLGNEQFF	TGTGCCATCAGTGTAGCGGGAGGGCTGGGGAATGAGCAGTTCTTC
.	TRBV11-1	TRBJ2-5	.	CASSLGTSETQYF	TGTGCCAGCAGCTTAGGCACTTCCGAGACCCAGTACTTC
.	TRBV6-5	TRBJ1-1	.	CASTGTGSRAFF	TGTGCCAGCACCGGAACAGGGTCTAGGGCTTTCTTT
.	TRBV6-2/TRBV6-3	TRBJ1-1	.	CASSYSGGTPNTEAFF	TGTGCCAGCAGTTACTCGGGTGGGACACCGAACACTGAAGCTTTCTTT
.	TRBV15	TRBJ2-1	.	CATSRETSRQFF	TGTGCCACCAGCAGAGAGACCTCTAGGCAGTTCTTC
.	TRBV18	TRBJ1-1	.	CASSRSTEAFF	TGTGCCAGCTCCCGGTCAACTGAAGCTTTCTTT
.	TRBV30	TRBJ1-5	.	CAWSPGTTVSNQPQHF	TGTGCCTGGAGCCCCGGGACAACAGTTAGCAATCAGCCCCAGCATTTT
.	TRBV5-1	TRBJ2-3	.	CASSFRSTDTQYF	TGCGCCAGCAGCTTCAGGAGCACAGATACGCAGTATTTT
few	TRBV7-3	TRBJ2-3	TRBD2	CASSTSGGSTDTQYF	TGTGCCAGCAGTACGAGCGGGGGTAGCACAGATACGCAGTATTTT
once	TRBV5-1	TRBJ2-3	TRBD2	CASSRLSGGSTDTQYF	TGCGCCAGCAGCCGGCTTTCGGGAGGAAGCACAGATACGCAGTATTTT
.	TRBV3-1/TRBV3-2	TRBJ2-5	.	CASSQGPSRAQETQYF	TGTGCCAGCAGCCAAGGCCCCTCCCGCGCCCAAGAGACCCAGTACTTC
.	TRBV7-3	TRBJ2-1	TRBD1	CASSVDRGLWDEQFF	TGTGCCAGCAGCGTGGACAGGGGGCTTTGGGATGAGCAGTTCTTC
.	TRBV7-8	TRBJ2-5	TRBD2	CASSLVVWEGLETQYF	TGTGCCAGCAGCTTAGTCGTGTGGGAGGGGCTGGAGACCCAGTACTTC
.	TRBV27	TRBJ1-2	TRBD1	CASSFYRGAYGYTF	TGTGCCAGCAGTTTCTACAGGGGGGCCTATGGCTACACCTTC
.	TRBV21-1	TRBJ2-3	.	CGTGTDTQYF	TGCGGGACAGGCACAGATACGCAGTATTTT
once	TRBV5-4	TRBJ1-1	.	CASRQDGNTEAFF	TGTGCCAGCAGACAGGACGGGAACACTGAAGCTTTCTTT
.	TRBV18	TRBJ2-2	.	CASSPRRGPTGELFF	TGTGCCAGCTCACCACGGAGAGGGCCCACCGGGGAGCTGTTTTTT
.	TRBV7-7	TRBJ2-6	.	CAVFQGGASGANVLTF	TGTGCCGTCTTCCAAGGCGGGGCCTCTGGGGCCAACGTCCTGACTTTC
.	TRBV30	TRBJ2-2	TRBD1	CAWSVGARGLTGELFF	TGTGCCTGGAGTGTAGGTGCCAGGGGGCTCACCGGGGAGCTGTTTTTT